These 24 T cell receptor beta chains were sequenced from one sample in a study of CD8 T cells in ankylosing spondylitis. TCRdb fed the 5' RACE reads into MiXCR, producing one record per CDR3 protein. The sample contains fewer than 550,000 distinct CDR3 sequences, approximately 5% of which appear only once. These TCRs are of unknown antigen specificity. Study results and caveats: Several highly homologous variants made up a TCR beta motif, and this motif appeared characteristic of ankylosing spondylitis blood.

Sequences were obtained from blood, either unsorted or a sorted T cell fraction (not recorded which). These receptors were collected from a male donor with ankylosing spondylitis.

At least ten counts were recorded for this clonotype. The V and J genes are TRBV20-1 and TRBJ1-4; TRBD1 aligns across 7 bases. V trimming: 0 bases; J trimming: 5 bases; junction bases outside the gene matches: 6. Germline CDR1 DFQATT, CDR2 SNEGSKA (reference sequence). The CDR3 is 15 amino acids. CDR3 DNA sequence: TGCAGTGCTAGAGATCCCAGGGGGAGGAATGAAAAACTGTTTTTT. This translates into CSARDPRGRNEKLFF.

This clonotype showed up many times. This sequence joins TRBV5-6 and TRBJ2-2, with 14 bases fitting TRBD2. The CDR3 is 15 residues long. Looked up from germline, CDR1 is SGHDT and CDR2 is YYEEEE. J lost 8 bases, V lost 3 bases, and 3 bases had no gene match. This CDR3 is CASSWTSGRSGELFF. The CDR3 coding sequence is TGTGCCAGCAGCTGGACTAGCGGGAGGTCTGGGGAGCTGTTTTTT.

This clonotype was counted ten times or more. The genes are TRBV10-3 and TRBJ1-1; 7 bases align to TRBD1. This CDR3 has 13 residues. Per germline, CDR1 ENHRY and CDR2 SYGVKD. J was trimmed by 7 bases and V by 5 bases; bases with no gene match: 7. As DNA, the CDR3 is TGTGCCATCAGTCAAACAGGGGCAGGTGAAGCTTTCTTT. Translation gives CAISQTGAGEAFF.

There are many counts of this clonotype. This rearrangement joins TRBV27 to TRBJ2-5; TRBD1 matches at 9 bases. Germline values: CDR1 MNHEY, CDR2 SMNVEV (reference sequence). The CDR3 has 14 residues. V was clipped by 4 bases and J by 3 bases; unmatched bases: 3. CDR3: CASSSGTGKETQYF. DNA for the CDR3: TGTGCCAGCAGTTCCGGGACAGGGAAAGAGACCCAGTACTTC.

Ten or more counts support this clonotype. The genes are TRBV7-2 and TRBJ1-5; 9 nucleotides align to TRBD1. The J segment lost 7 bases and the V segment lost 6 bases, leaving 7 bases of the junction unmatched. This CDR3 has 14 amino acids. Germline V gene lookup returns CDR1 SGHTA and CDR2 FQGNSA. This chain's CDR3 is CASSLDRGYQPQHF. The DNA for the CDR3 is TGTGCCAGCAGTTTGGACAGGGGTTACCAGCCCCAGCATTTT. Complete variable domain (other parts from reference TRBV7-2 and TRBJ1-5): GAGVSQSPSNKVTEKGKDVELRCDPISGHTALYWYRQSLGQGLEFLIYFQGNSAPDKSGLPSDRFSAERTGGSVSTLTIQRTQQEDSAVYLCASSLDRGYQPQHFGDGTRLSIL.

This clonotype came up many times. The chain has TRBV7-2 and TRBJ2-6, with 7 nucleotides matching TRBD2. CDR3 length: 13 amino acids. Germline lookup yields CDR1 SGHTA and CDR2 FQGNSA. The CDR3 bases are TGTGCGGGGGGGAACTCTGGGGCCAACGTCCTGACTTTC. Its translation: CAGGNSGANVLTF.

This clonotype appeared many times. The gene calls are TRBV4-2 and TRBJ2-1, with D possibly TRBD2 on 6 matching bases. Germline CDR1 reads LGHNA; CDR2 reads YNFKEQ. V shed 1 base and J shed 7 bases, with 11 bases lying between them. The CDR3 runs to 14 residues. CDR3 coding DNA: TGTGCCAGCAGCCAAGTCGGAGGGAGGAATGAGCAGTTCTTC. Its protein is CASSQVGGRNEQFF.

The rearrangement joins TRBV18 to TRBJ1-5; 8 bases are a match to TRBD1. CDR3 size: 14 residues. CDR1 and CDR2 from the germline V gene are KGHSH and LQKENI. The V and J ends lost 5 bases and 5 bases, in that order; junction bases with no gene match: 5. The CDR3 sequence is CASSADRGYQPQHF. CDR3 DNA: TGTGCCAGCTCAGCCGACAGGGGATATCAGCCCCAGCATTTT.

In this sample, this clonotype turned up many times. The chain combines TRBV18 with TRBJ2-3, with unresolved D. The CDR3 runs 15 residues. In germline, CDR1 is KGHSH, CDR2 LQKENI. Trimming left V 6 bases short and J 0 bases short, with 13 bases between. The CDR3 region has the DNA TGTGCCAGCTCCCCCACAGTGTTAAGCACAGATACGCAGTATTTT. It is translated as CASSPTVLSTDTQYF.

This clonotype was counted at least ten times. V is TRBV5-1 and J is TRBJ2-3, with D possibly matching TRBD1 (5 bases). The CDR3 spans 14 residues. V was shortened by 0 bases and J by 4 bases, with 9 bases between the two germline ends. The germline CDR1 and CDR2 sequences are SGHRS and YFSETQ. This CDR3 reads CASSLGAGPDTQYF. The DNA of the CDR3 is TGCGCCAGCAGCTTGGGCGCAGGGCCAGATACGCAGTATTTT.

This clonotype was counted at least ten times. The chain uses TRBV7-2 and TRBJ2-7, with D unresolved. CDR1 is SGHTA and CDR2 is FQGNSA in the germline V gene. This CDR3 contains 12 residues. V lost 5 bases and J lost 1, with 6 bases in between. The CDR3 loop reads CASSPNSYEQYF. The DNA for the CDR3 is TGTGCCAGCAGCCCTAATTCCTACGAGCAGTACTTC.

This clonotype was seen at least ten times. J is TRBJ2-6 and V is TRBV5-1; weak D call: TRBD1 (5 bases). The CDR3 has 16 residues. Trimming cost V 4 bases and J 0 bases, with 11 bases left between them. Germline assignment: CDR1 SGHRS and CDR2 YFSETQ. The CDR3, as DNA: TGCGCCAGCAGCCCCCGGACAAACTCTGGGGCCAACGTCCTGACTTTC. Translation gives CASSPRTNSGANVLTF.

This clonotype has at least ten counts. The chain recombines TRBV12-3 or TRBV12-4 with TRBJ2-3, with 14 bases matching TRBD2. The CDR3 length is 18 residues. V shed 1 base, J shed 5 bases, and the junction held 8 bases outside the gene matches. The CDR3: CASSLDTGTSGGRDTQYF. As DNA, the CDR3 is TGTGCCAGCAGTTTAGATACCGGGACTAGCGGGGGTAGAGATACGCAGTATTTT.

The rearrangement links TRBV10-3 to TRBJ2-1, with D perhaps given as TRBD1 or TRBD2 (7 bases each). Germline lookup yields CDR1 ENHRY and CDR2 SYGVKD. The V end was cut by 7 bases, the J end by 8 bases, with 15 bases between. The length of the CDR3 is 13 residues. The DNA for the CDR3 is TGTGCCATCACCCGACAGGGAGGGGATGAGCAGTTCTTC. The encoded protein is CAITRQGGDEQFF.

This clonotype was seen many times. This chain connects TRBV7-2 to TRBJ1-2, with D unclear. Germline V gene lookup returns CDR1 SGHTA and CDR2 FQGNSA. CDR3 length: 16 residues. V gave up 1 base and J gave up 1 base, with 13 bases separating them. CDR3: CASSLGGTQINYGYTF. The CDR3 DNA sequence: TGTGCCAGCAGCTTAGGTGGTACCCAAATTAACTATGGCTACACCTTC.

This clonotype was picked up a small number of times. The genes are TRBV5-1 and TRBJ1-1; TRBD1 might be the D (5 bases). Germline CDR1 and CDR2: SGHRS and YFSETQ. The CDR3 covers 15 residues. V lost 0 bases and J lost 3, with 12 bases in between. CDR3 sequence (DNA): TGCGCCAGCAGCTTGGGCGCGGGGGTCCACACTGAAGCTTTCTTT. Translation: CASSLGAGVHTEAFF.

This clonotype was observed many times. CDR3 residues: CASRRDRGETQYF. CDR3 DNA: TGTGCCAGCAGAAGGGACAGGGGGGAGACCCAGTACTTC. This chain links TRBV7-2 with TRBJ2-5, with 11 bases identical to TRBD1. The V and J ends lost 6 bases and 5 bases, in that order; junction bases with no gene match: 2. Germline V CDR1 and CDR2: SGHTA, FQGNSA. CDR3 length: 13 residues.

As to this clonotype: A much larger clone lies one base from this, so it may be a read error. The V gene is TRBV20-1, the J gene TRBJ1-2, with D possibly being TRBD1 (5 bases). Between the trimmed V and J ends, which lost 5 bases and 3 bases, there was a span of 13 bases. This CDR3 has 13 residues. Looked up from germline, CDR1 is DFQATT and CDR2 is SNEGSKA (reference sequence). CDR3 in DNA: TGCAGTGCTCTCGTCGAGGGACACTATGGCTACACCTTC. This sequence encodes CSALVEGHYGYTF.

This clonotype was seen once. V gene TRBV7-2 combines with J gene TRBJ2-3; 8 bases agree with TRBD2. CDR1 is SGHTA and CDR2 is FQGNSA in the germline V gene. The ends lost 5 bases at V and 4 bases at J; junction bases unmatched: 5. The CDR3 is 14 amino acids. As DNA, the CDR3 is TGTGCCAGCAGCCGTAGCGGGAACCCAGATACGCAGTATTTT. Its protein product is CASSRSGNPDTQYF. Combining the CDR3 with reference TRBV7-2 and TRBJ2-3 gives the whole variable domain GAGVSQSPSNKVTEKGKDVELRCDPISGHTALYWYRQSLGQGLEFLIYFQGNSAPDKSGLPSDRFSAERTGGSVSTLTIQRTQQEDSAVYLCASSRSGNPDTQYFGPGTRLTVL.

This clonotype was seen many times. The chain links TRBV7-8 to TRBJ1-1; no clear D. Trimming removed 4 bases from V and 3 bases from J, with 9 bases in between. Germline assignment: CDR1 SGHVS and CDR2 FQNEAQ. The CDR3 runs to 13 residues. CDR3 bases: TGTGCCAGCAGCTCAACCGGGTACACTGAAGCTTTCTTT. Amino acid sequence: CASSSTGYTEAFF.

This clonotype was seen at least ten times. This chain joins TRBV7-9 and TRBJ2-7; TRBD1 aligns across 7 bases. This CDR3 is 15 amino acids long. V lost 3 bases, J lost 3 bases, and 8 bases stayed unmatched. CDR1 is SEHNR and CDR2 is FQNEAQ in the germline V gene (reference sequence). CDR3 DNA: TGTGCCAGCAGCTTTACTAACCGGGACAGCTACGAGCAGTACTTC. Protein: CASSFTNRDSYEQYF.

In this sample, this clonotype turned up many times. V is TRBV11-1 and J is TRBJ1-3, with D possibly matching TRBD1 (5 bases). The CDR3 totals 19 residues. V lost 5 bases to trimming and J lost 2 bases, with 25 bases between them. Germline CDR1 reads SGHAT; CDR2 reads FQDESV (reference sequence). The chain's CDR3 is CASSPYRTVAGGPGNTIYF. The CDR3 nucleotides are TGTGCCAGCAGCCCCTACAGGACCGTGGCTGGGGGACCTGGAAACACCATATATTTT.

This clonotype was picked up many times. The chain links TRBV7-9 to TRBJ2-7; 8 bases line up with TRBD1. The CDR3 loop spans 15 amino acids. J gave up 2 bases and V 5 bases, and 8 bases lay outside the gene matches. CDR1 and CDR2 (germline): SEHNR, FQNEAQ (reference sequence). The CDR3 coding sequence is TGTGCCAGCAGCCCCAGACAGGGGCCAACCTACGAGCAGTACTTC. Its translation is CASSPRQGPTYEQYF.

This clonotype was counted ten times or more. The chain uses TRBV29-1 and TRBJ2-3, with D perhaps TRBD1 (6 bases). V was cut by 7 bases and J by 8 bases, with 16 bases left in between. Germline V CDR1 and CDR2: SQVTM, ANQGSEA. CDR3 size: 12 residues. The CDR3 region is CSAGTLGGTQYF. DNA for the CDR3: TGCAGCGCCGGAACCTTAGGGGGTACGCAGTATTTT.